This T cell receptor (beta chain) was found in a study of blood T cell repertoires in COVID-19. The wider study: Material from acute and convalescent COVID-19 was sourced from the United States, Italy and Spain. Sources were T cells, B-cell-depleted T cells, or PBMCs; the material itself was cDNA or gDNA.

Trimming left V 3 bases short and J 2 bases short, with 8 bases between. Germline CDR1 is SGHTA and CDR2 is FQGNSA. The CDR3 has 14 residues. Methods used by the authors: Nucleated cell counts were estimated from reference gene primer amplification. Measured with immunoSEQ multiplex PCR; TCRdb has only the in-frame clones, and not every one. V and J calls and clone size are as listed in that table; D and trimming were resolved from the DNA. The table includes hundreds of thousands of clones, around four fifths detected once. Sequencing used peripheral blood. The V and J genes are TRBV7-2 and TRBJ1-5; a possible D gene is TRBD1 (5 bases). This TCR derives from a woman aged 70-85 years with active or convalescent COVID-19. The CDR3 loop reads CASSFDSGNQPQHF. The CDR3 coding sequence is TGTGCCAGCAGCTTTGACAGTGGCAATCAGCCCCAGCATTTT. The variable domain in full, completed from reference TRBV7-2 and TRBJ1-5, reads GAGVSQSPSNKVTEKGKDVELRCDPISGHTALYWYRQSLGQGLEFLIYFQGNSAPDKSGLPSDRFSAERTGGSVSTLTIQRTQQEDSAVYLCASSFDSGNQPQHFGDGTRLSIL.